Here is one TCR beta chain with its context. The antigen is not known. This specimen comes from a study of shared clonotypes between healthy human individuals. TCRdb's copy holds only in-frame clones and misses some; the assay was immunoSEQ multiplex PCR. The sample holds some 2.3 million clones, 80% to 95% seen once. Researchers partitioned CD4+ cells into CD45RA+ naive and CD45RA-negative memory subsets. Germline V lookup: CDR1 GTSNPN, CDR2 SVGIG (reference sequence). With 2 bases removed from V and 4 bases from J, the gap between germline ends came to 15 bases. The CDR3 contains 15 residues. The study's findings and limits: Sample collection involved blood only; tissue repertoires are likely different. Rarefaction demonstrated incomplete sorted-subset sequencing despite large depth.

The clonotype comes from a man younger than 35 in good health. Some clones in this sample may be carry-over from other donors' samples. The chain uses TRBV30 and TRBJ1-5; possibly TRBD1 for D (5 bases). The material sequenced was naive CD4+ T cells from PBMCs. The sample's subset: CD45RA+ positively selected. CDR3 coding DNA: TGTGCCTGGAGTTACGGGACGAGGGGAAATCAGCCCCAGCATTTT. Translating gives CAWSYGTRGNQPQHF.